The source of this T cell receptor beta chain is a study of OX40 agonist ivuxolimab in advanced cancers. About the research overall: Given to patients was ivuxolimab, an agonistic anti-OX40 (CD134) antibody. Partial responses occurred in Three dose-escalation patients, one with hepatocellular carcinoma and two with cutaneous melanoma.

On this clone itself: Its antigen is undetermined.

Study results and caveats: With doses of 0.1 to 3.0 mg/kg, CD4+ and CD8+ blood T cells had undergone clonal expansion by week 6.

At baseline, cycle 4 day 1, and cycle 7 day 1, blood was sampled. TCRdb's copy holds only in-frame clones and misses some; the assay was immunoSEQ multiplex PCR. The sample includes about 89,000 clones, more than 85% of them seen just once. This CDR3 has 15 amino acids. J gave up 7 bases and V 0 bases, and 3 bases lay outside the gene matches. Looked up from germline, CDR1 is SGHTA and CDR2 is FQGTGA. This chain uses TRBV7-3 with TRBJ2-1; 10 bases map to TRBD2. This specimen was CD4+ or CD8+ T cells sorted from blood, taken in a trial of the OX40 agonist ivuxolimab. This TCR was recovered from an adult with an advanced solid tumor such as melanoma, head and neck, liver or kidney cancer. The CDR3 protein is CASSLTLAGSNEQFF. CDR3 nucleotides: TGTGCCAGCAGCTTAACACTAGCGGGGTCGAATGAGCAGTTCTTC.